One and the same sample provided the 2 T cell receptor beta chains below, sequenced in a study of cytomegalovirus exposure and HLA in healthy donors (TCRdb year 2017). Libraries were prepared through the immunoSEQ multiplex PCR assay. A mixture of 60 forward primers for TCR Vbeta segments and 13 reverse primers for TCR Jbeta segments was used in the multiplex PCR. The table comes from immuneACCESS by way of TCRdb, which keeps in-frame sequences with V and J called. Part of the clones is missing from these tables; in studies checked, under half for an unresolved V gene and the rest for unknown reasons. Recorded for this sample are 150,000 to 200,000 clones; approximately 81% of them occurred a single time. The ten most abundant clones make up about 2.2% of the sample. The specimen sequenced was PBMCs. Receptors were obtained from a woman in her forties or fifties in good health and CMV-seronegative.

The chain uses TRBV28 and TRBJ1-5, with a tentative D call TRBD1 (6 bases). In germline, CDR1 is MDHEN, CDR2 SYDVKM. The CDR3 consists of 14 residues. V shed 2 bases and J shed 2 bases, with 7 bases lying between them. Here the CDR3 reads CASSLRQGNQPQHF. The CDR3 coding sequence is TGTGCCAGCAGTTTACGACAGGGCAATCAGCCCCAGCATTTT. Based on the CDR3 plus reference TRBV28 and TRBJ1-5, the full variable domain is DVKVTQSSRYLVKRTGEKVFLECVQDMDHENMFWYRQDPGLGLRLIYFSYDVKMKEKGDIPEGYSVSREKKERFSLILESASTNQTSMYLCASSLRQGNQPQHFGDGTRLSIL.

The chain is built from TRBV30 and TRBJ1-4; 7 bases are a match to TRBD1. The CDR3 length is 13 residues. V lost 7 bases to trimming and J lost 7 bases; unmatched junction nucleotides: 9. Germline loops: CDR1 GTSNPN, CDR2 SVGIG (reference sequence). CDR3 region: CASRGTAGEKLFF. The CDR3 nucleotides read TGTGCCTCGAGGGGGACAGCCGGTGAAAAACTGTTTTTT.